A single sample is the source of the 10 T cell receptor beta chains below, sequenced in a study of shared clonotypes between healthy human individuals. The protocol was immunoSEQ multiplex PCR, while the TCRdb copy is restricted to in-frame clones and leaves out a portion. The sample includes roughly 2.1 million clones, under 95% of them seen just once. Naive-designated CD8 cells lacked CD45RO, were positively enriched for CCR7, and omitted terminally differentiated effector memory CD45RA+ cells. Input material: naive CD8+ T cells from PBMCs. Receptors originate from a man aged 18 to 29 in good health. Some clones in this sample may be carry-over from other donors' samples.

The gene calls are TRBV11-1 and TRBJ1-1, with D hard to call. The CDR3 consists of 13 residues. With 0 bases removed from V and 1 base from J, the gap between germline ends came to 3 bases. Germline CDR1 SGHAT, CDR2 FQDESV (reference sequence). CDR3 DNA sequence: TGTGCCAGCAGCTTAGCCGAGAACACTGAAGCTTTCTTT. Encoded protein: CASSLAENTEAFF.

With respect to this clone: Other DNA sequences from this sample encode an identical CDR3 as well. J is TRBJ2-7 and V is TRBV9; D not resolved. The germline V and J ends were trimmed by 1 base and 6 bases, with 11 bases remaining between them. The CDR3 consists of 13 residues. Germline V gene sequence: CDR1 SGDLS, CDR2 YYNGEE. CDR3 sequence (DNA): TGTGCCAGCAGCGTACTCTCCGGTGGCGAGCAGTACTTC. It is translated as CASSVLSGGEQYF.

The chain recombines TRBV4-1 with TRBJ1-1, with 7 bases that match TRBD1. CDR1 is MGHRA, CDR2 YSYEKL, per germline. Unmatched junction bases numbered 4, after V lost 3 bases and J lost 0 bases. The CDR3 contains 15 residues. The CDR3 loop is CASSHGDSLNTEAFF. CDR3 bases: TGCGCCAGCAGCCACGGGGACAGCCTGAACACTGAAGCTTTCTTT.

The J gene is TRBJ2-3, the V gene TRBV7-9, with 7 bases that match TRBD1. The V and J ends lost 8 bases and 2 bases, in that order; junction bases with no gene match: 7. The length of the CDR3 is 14 residues. Germline V CDR1 and CDR2: SEHNR, FQNEAQ (reference sequence). CDR3 protein: CASDKGQHTDTQYF. The CDR3 DNA reads as TGTGCCAGCGATAAGGGACAGCACACAGATACGCAGTATTTT.

The chain links TRBV6-1 to TRBJ2-7; D perhaps matches TRBD2 (6 bases). The germline gives CDR1 MNHNS, CDR2 SASEGT. Trimming removed 3 bases at V and 0 bases at J, with 9 bases between. This CDR3 has 14 residues. The CDR3 bases are TGTGCCAGCAGTGACGGGAGTTTCTCCTACGAGCAGTACTTC. Protein: CASSDGSFSYEQYF.

This clone has only one observation. The V call is TRBV27, the J call TRBJ2-3; D is possibly TRBD2 (5 bases). The CDR3 has 16 amino acids. The V gene's germline CDR1 is MNHEY and CDR2 SMNVEV (reference sequence). V gave up 0 bases and J gave up 1 base, with 11 bases separating them. DNA for the CDR3: TGTGCCAGCAGTTTATCCCATGCCGGGGGCACAGATACGCAGTATTTT. The encoded protein is CASSLSHAGGTDTQYF.

The CDR3 is CASSEWDRGRGNTGELFF. The CDR3, as DNA: TGTGCCAGCAGTGAATGGGACAGGGGGCGCGGGAACACCGGGGAGCTGTTTTTT. The J gene is TRBJ2-2, the V gene TRBV6-1, with 12 bases matching TRBD1. Germline assignment: CDR1 MNHNS and CDR2 SASEGT. CDR3 length: 18 residues. V dropped 2 bases and J dropped 1; count of bases not matched to a gene: 5.

Only one count was recorded for this clone. The chain links TRBV9 to TRBJ1-2; TRBD1 aligns across 7 bases. The CDR3 runs 16 residues. V shed 2 bases, J shed 2 bases, and the junction held 9 bases outside the gene matches. Per germline, CDR1 SGDLS and CDR2 YYNGEE. The CDR3 region is CASSVPRTGENYGYTF. The DNA for the CDR3 is TGTGCCAGCAGCGTTCCTCGGACAGGCGAAAACTATGGCTACACCTTC.

The chain has TRBV4-1 and TRBJ1-5; no clear D gene. There are 16 residues in the CDR3. V lost 3 bases and J 5 bases, leaving 17 bases between the germline ends. Germline assignment: CDR1 MGHRA and CDR2 YSYEKL. CDR3 in DNA: TGCGCCAGCAGCCAGGGCCCCGAGGGAGGGTATCAGCCCCAGCATTTT. Protein: CASSQGPEGGYQPQHF.

The rearrangement links TRBV7-9 to TRBJ2-3; D may be TRBD2 (6 bases). V lost 5 bases, J lost 2 bases, and 14 bases lay in between. The CDR3 extends over 15 amino acids. Germline-derived CDR1 and CDR2 are SEHNR and FQNEAQ (reference sequence). This chain's CDR3 is CASSIPAGPTDTQYF. The CDR3 bases are TGTGCCAGCAGCATCCCCGCGGGACCCACAGATACGCAGTATTTT.